This T cell receptor beta chain derives from a study of shared clonotypes between healthy human individuals (dated by TCRdb to 2018 to 2020). For context, the study as a whole: Two women and a few men aged 18 to 49 years were included in the cohort. Per donor, three plates each were used for CD4 naive and CD4 memory, two for CD8 naive, and one for CD8 memory. To estimate repertoire size and how much clonotypes are shared between individuals, the study performed deep sequencing of blood TCR repertoires from a handful of healthy adults. Libraries were prepared and TCR repertoires were sequenced by different laboratories using diverse techniques, in order to increase sequencing depth and limit assay-specific biases. Each donor's leukapheresis produced roughly between roughly 0.85 and 10 billion PBMCs. The full study reports these points: Larger estimated clonotype richness was generally found for naive subsets than for memory subsets. Sampling was limited to blood, and TCR repertoires in tissue likely differ from TCR repertoires in blood. Clonotypes shared by all four sorted-subset donors showed higher generation probabilities than non-shared clonotypes. Incomplete sequencing was indicated by rarefaction of sorted-subset datasets, despite the large sequencing depth. The small number of donors limited the genetic and exposure-history diversity represented. Approximately 5% of naive CD4, 3.5% of naive CD8, approximately 2.2% of memory CD4, and about 0.4% of memory CD8 clonotypes were shared across several donors. Pairwise subsampling led to the expectation that sequencing depth would affect the degree of clonotype sharing among donors.

Trimming removed 7 bases from V and 6 bases from J, leaving 17 bases between the germline ends. CDR1 and CDR2, looked up from the germline V gene (reference sequence), are SGHNT and YYREEE. Measured from the cysteine to the phenylalanine, the CDR3 is 14 residues long. Only the CDR3 DNA stays, 42 bases, in frame from base 1. Using the deep immunoSEQ assay, TCR CDR3 regions were amplified from genomic DNA by multiplex PCR. Extracted genomic DNA from each cell subset was spread evenly across all wells of several immunoSEQ 96-well plates, with each plate serving as a replicate. Each replicate PCR for sorted subsets received about 180 ng genomic DNA, equal to tens of thousands of T cell genomes. Purified libraries were measured with a Qubit 3.0 fluorometer, size-checked on a Bioanalyzer 2100, and measured again with the KAPA Library Quantification kit. Each immunoSEQ 96-well plate was sequenced on its own single-read 150-cycle Illumina NextSeq 550 flow cell. Processing in the source paper ran as follows. The immunoSEQ output contained only junctional sequences without quality scores, so filtering could not match that applied to full-length reads. Sequences were annotated with PyIR, a Python wrapper for IgBLAST v1.9, and V/J genes and CDR3 were assigned using IMGT germline references. Reads were filtered out if the reads had weak V/J assignments (E-value above 1e-6), no CDR3, stop codons, out-of-frame junctions, or ambiguous translated residues. A V3J clonotype was defined by an identical inferred V gene, J gene, and CDR3 amino acid sequence. The percentage overlap between two repertoires was calculated by dividing the number of shared unique clonotypes by the size of the smaller repertoire. Three approaches were used to assess repertoire richness: RTK rarefaction, the Chao1 estimator, and Recon v2.1 estimates of unobserved clonotypes. OLGA was used to compute generation probabilities for all TCRbeta clonotypes that the gDNA method yielded from several donors. TCRdb took this table from immuneACCESS and kept in-frame rearrangements with V and J called. Such tables lack part of the clones; where checked against another copy, unresolved V genes explain under half of the gap, and the rest is unexplained. The V and J calls and the clone size are those of that table, but D and trimming were determined from the DNA. The sample includes 2 million to 2.5 million clones, with 85% to 95% observed a single time. More than 0.35% of the sample lies in the top ten.

A word on this clone: Its antigen is unknown. The record has no base qualities; no much larger clone is one base away.

Donors were healthy HIV-negative adults with no recently reported acute infections or vaccinations. Every donor was a Caucasian adult living in Nashville, Tennessee, USA. CD4+ T cells were enriched by magnetic negative selection, after which naive cells were positively selected on CD45RA and the negative fraction was taken as the memory subset. After blood collection by leukapheresis, PBMCs were isolated using Ficoll-Histopaque density gradient centrifugation and then cryopreserved in the vapor phase of liquid nitrogen. Analytical flow cytometry was used to check the purity and quantity of every magnetically sorted T cell population. From each sorted fraction, genomic DNA was isolated and quantified by UV absorbance on a Nanodrop 2000c.

Sequenced: naive CD4+ T cells from PBMCs. The intended sense of this specimen's cell subset or site label: CD45RA+ positively selected. This receptor was obtained from a man aged 18-30 years in good health. Some clones in this sample may be carry-over from other donors' samples. The rearrangement joined TRBV5-4 to TRBJ2-1, with no confidently assigned D gene. CDR3 reads: CASSGPVVANEQFF. The nucleotides read TGTGCCAGCTCCGGACCGGTCGTGGCCAATGAGCAGTTCTTC.